Presented here are 25 T cell receptor beta chains from one specimen sequenced in a study of blood T cell repertoires in COVID-19. Sequencing used immunoSEQ multiplex PCR; TCRdb keeps in-frame clones, though not all of them. The sample lists around 250,000 clones, roughly 80% occurring once. The source material was peripheral blood. Every receptor here comes from a man over 45 with active or convalescent COVID-19.

This CDR3 is CAISQDRVTEAFF. CDR3 nucleotide sequence: TGTGCCATCAGCCAGGACAGGGTCACTGAAGCTTTCTTT. The V call is TRBV10-3, the J call TRBJ1-1; TRBD1 matches at 8 bases. Germline assignment: CDR1 ENHRY and CDR2 SYGVKD. The CDR3 runs to 13 residues. V shed 6 bases and J 4 bases; nucleotides not matched to a gene: 4.

The gene calls are TRBV14 and TRBJ2-7; TRBD2 is a possible D gene (5 bases). The germline CDR1 and CDR2 sequences are SGHDN and FVKESK. Trimming stripped 0 bases from V and 7 bases from J, with 10 bases between. This CDR3 region has 13 residues. CDR3 protein: CASSQELGAEQYF. The CDR3 DNA follows: TGTGCCAGCAGCCAAGAGCTGGGAGCGGAGCAGTACTTC. The full variable domain, completed using reference TRBV14 and TRBJ2-7, is EAGVTQFPSHSVIEKGQTVTLRCDPISGHDNLYWYRRVMGKEIKFLLHFVKESKQDESGMPNNRFLAERTGGTYSTLKVQPAELEDSGVYFCASSQELGAEQYFGPGTRLTVT.

The V gene is TRBV30, the J gene TRBJ1-2; tentative D call: TRBD1 (6 bases). Germline lookup yields CDR1 GTSNPN and CDR2 SVGIG (reference sequence). This CDR3 contains 13 residues. V was cut by 0 bases and J by 4 bases, with 9 bases left in between. CDR3 bases: TGTGCCTGGAGTGTAGACAGGCTCTATGGCTACACCTTC. Translating gives CAWSVDRLYGYTF.

This chain connects TRBV14 to TRBJ1-1, with D possibly matching TRBD1 (5 bases). The germline gives CDR1 SGHDN, CDR2 FVKESK. This CDR3 is 14 amino acids long. The ends were cut back, 7 bases at V and 6 bases at J, with 18 bases in the middle. Written as DNA, the CDR3 is TGTGCCAGCAACCCCGGAAGAGGGGAGGCTGAAGCTTTCTTT. Its protein product is CASNPGRGEAEAFF.

The CDR3: CASSSQGVGQPQHF. Here the CDR3 DNA reads TGTGCCAGCAGCAGTCAGGGGGTAGGTCAGCCCCAGCATTTT. This chain uses TRBV7-6 with TRBJ1-5; 7 positions match TRBD1. This CDR3 is built from 14 residues. Germline V gene lookup returns CDR1 SGHVS and CDR2 FNYEAQ. V shed 5 bases and J 6 bases; nucleotides not matched to a gene: 7.

V usage is TRBV13 and J usage is TRBJ2-5, with D possibly matching TRBD2 (7 bases). The CDR3 totals 13 residues. Germline-derived CDR1 and CDR2 are PRHDT and FYEKMQ (reference sequence). V was clipped by 2 bases and J by 5 bases, with 9 bases between them. The CDR3 DNA sequence: TGTGCCAGCAGCTTAAGGGGGGGCGAGACCCAGTACTTC. It specifies CASSLRGGETQYF.

This chain joins TRBV29-1 and TRBJ2-1; perhaps TRBD1 as D (6 bases). From germline, CDR1 is SQVTM and CDR2 ANQGSEA. Trimming shortened V by 5 bases and J by 7 bases, and 12 bases separated the two germline ends. CDR3 size: 12 residues. The CDR3 DNA follows: TGCAGCGTTTCACAGGGTGTTAATGAGCAGTTCTTC. This sequence encodes CSVSQGVNEQFF.

The J gene is TRBJ1-6, the V gene TRBV27, with 7 bases fitting TRBD1. The trim removed 5 bases at V and 8 bases at J, leaving 3 bases unmatched. The CDR3 sequence is 13 residues long. Germline CDR1 is MNHEY and CDR2 is SMNVEV (reference sequence). The CDR3 DNA reads TGTGCCAGCAGTAAAGGGACAGATTCACCCCTCCACTTT. Its translation is CASSKGTDSPLHF.

This chain uses TRBV5-1 with TRBJ2-7; D may be TRBD2 (5 bases). Germline loops: CDR1 SGHRS, CDR2 YFSETQ. CDR3 length equals 14 residues. Between the trimmed V and J ends, which lost 5 bases and 0 bases, there was a span of 12 bases. The CDR3 nucleotides read TGCGCCAGCAGTCTTAGCGCCGACTCCTACGAGCAGTACTTC. Its translation is CASSLSADSYEQYF.

The CDR3 is CASSYGQGINQPQHF. The CDR3 DNA follows: TGTGCCAGCAGTTACGGGCAGGGGATCAATCAGCCCCAGCATTTT. The J gene is TRBJ1-5, the V gene TRBV6-5; D may be TRBD1 (6 bases). This CDR3 is built from 15 residues. V lost 2 bases, J lost 3 bases, and 11 bases lay in between. Looked up from germline, CDR1 is MNHEY and CDR2 is SVGAGI.

The chain couples TRBV18 to TRBJ2-1; D uncertain. This CDR3 region has 11 residues. Germline V gene sequence: CDR1 KGHSH, CDR2 LQKENI. Trimming removed 6 bases at V and 5 bases at J, with 5 bases between. The CDR3 reads CASSSDNEQFF. The CDR3 DNA reads TGTGCCAGCTCCTCGGACAATGAGCAGTTCTTC.

Of note for this clone: At the DNA level, this CDR3 is encoded by other sequences in the same sample as well. The J gene is TRBJ2-7, the V gene TRBV2, with 9 bases matching TRBD1. The CDR3 spans 14 residues. The ends lost 9 bases at V and 3 bases at J; junction bases unmatched: 9. CDR1 SNHLY and CDR2 FYNNEI come from the germline V gene. DNA for the CDR3: TGTGCCAGTTCCCATGACAGGGGGAACTACGAGCAGTACTTC. Translated: CASSHDRGNYEQYF.

In its sample, this clone was seen a few times. V and J are TRBV7-3 and TRBJ2-1; D is unclear. The CDR3 is made up of 13 amino acids. Deletions cut 2 bases from V and 8 bases from J, with 10 bases between. Germline-derived CDR1 and CDR2 are SGHTA and FQGTGA. The CDR3, as DNA: TGTGCCAGCAGCTTATCCCAGTACCATGAGCAGTTCTTC. Its translation: CASSLSQYHEQFF.

This clone turned up a few times. The chain combines TRBV18 with TRBJ2-7; D possibly corresponds to TRBD1 (6 bases). Looked up from germline, CDR1 is KGHSH and CDR2 is LQKENI. Trimming stripped 1 base from V and 12 bases from J, with 16 bases between. The CDR3 is 13 amino acids. The CDR3 coding sequence is TGTGCCAGCTCACCACGGGCAGGGGTGGATGCGTACTTC. This gives the protein CASSPRAGVDAYF.

V is TRBV5-1 and J is TRBJ2-1; 8 bases are shared with TRBD1. The CDR3 loop spans 15 amino acids. Per germline, CDR1 SGHRS and CDR2 YFSETQ. V lost 4 bases to trimming and J lost 1 base; unmatched junction nucleotides: 4. CDR3 coding DNA: TGCGCCAGCAGCGACACAGGGGGGTCCTACAATGAGCAGTTCTTC. Its translation is CASSDTGGSYNEQFF.

The table lists this clone with a few counts. This chain links TRBV19 with TRBJ2-2; D possibly corresponds to TRBD1 (6 bases). This CDR3 has 18 amino acids. The V and J ends lost 7 bases and 2 bases respectively, with 23 bases between them. In germline, CDR1 is LNHDA, CDR2 SQIVND (reference sequence). This CDR3 reads CASTGSWVTGDNTGELFF. The DNA for the CDR3 is TGTGCCAGTACCGGCTCCTGGGTGACAGGCGACAACACCGGGGAGCTGTTTTTT.

The chain combines TRBV6-1 with TRBJ1-2; D is possibly TRBD1 (6 bases). Trimming took 3 bases from V and 5 from J, leaving 13 bases between them. Per germline, CDR1 MNHNS and CDR2 SASEGT. The CDR3 length is 14 residues. CDR3 sequence reads: CASSDGTRGYGYTF. CDR3 sequence (DNA): TGTGCCAGCAGTGATGGGACAAGGGGGTATGGCTACACCTTC.

The V and J genes are TRBV6-5 and TRBJ2-3; 7 nucleotides align to TRBD2. V was pared by 5 bases and J by 4 bases, with 9 bases of the junction left unmatched. CDR1 is MNHEY and CDR2 is SVGAGI in the germline V gene. The CDR3 is made up of 15 amino acids. The CDR3 reads CASSPAGSYSDTQYF. CDR3 nucleotides: TGTGCCAGCAGTCCAGCGGGGTCTTATTCAGATACGCAGTATTTT.

The rearrangement uses TRBV11-1 and TRBJ2-1; a possible D gene is TRBD2 (5 bases). Germline lookup yields CDR1 SGHAT and CDR2 FQDESV (reference sequence). Deletions cut 5 bases from V and 7 bases from J, with 15 bases between. The CDR3 length is 14 residues. The CDR3 bases are TGTGCCAGCAGCCCCCGGACTGTCCCTAATGAGCAGTTCTTC. Its translation is CASSPRTVPNEQFF.

The chain has TRBV9 and TRBJ2-7; D remains ambiguous. With 0 bases removed from V and 0 bases from J, the gap between germline ends came to 7 bases. CDR3 length: 14 amino acids. The V gene's germline CDR1 is SGDLS and CDR2 YYNGEE. DNA for the CDR3: TGTGCCAGCAGCGTAGGGAGCGACTCCTACGAGCAGTACTTC. It encodes CASSVGSDSYEQYF.

This clone was counted between two and nine times. The chain is built from TRBV6-1 and TRBJ1-1, with D maybe TRBD1 (6 bases). The V gene's germline CDR1 is MNHNS and CDR2 SASEGT. Trimming cost V 1 base and J 1 base, with 13 bases left between them. The CDR3 is 16 amino acids. The CDR3 spells CASSEGRQGKNTEAFF. The CDR3 nucleotides are TGTGCCAGCAGTGAAGGTCGGCAGGGGAAGAACACTGAAGCTTTCTTT.

The V call is TRBV3-1 (or the pseudogene TRBV3-2), the J call TRBJ1-6, with TRBD1 matching 8 bases. Germline V gives CDR1 LGHDT, CDR2 YNNKEL (reference sequence). V lost 4 bases and J lost 10; bases outside the gene matches: 9. The length of the CDR3 is 15 residues. The CDR3 coding sequence is TGTGCCAGCAGCCCCGTCCCGGGACAGGACTCACCCCTCCACTTT. Amino acid sequence: CASSPVPGQDSPLHF.

The chain has TRBV7-2 and TRBJ2-1; 11 bases are a match to TRBD2. J was trimmed by 2 bases and V by 2 bases; bases with no gene match: 5. This CDR3 is 17 amino acids long. The germline CDR1 and CDR2 sequences are SGHTA and FQGNSA. CDR3 nucleotide sequence: TGTGCCAGCAGCTTACACCCGGGACTAGCGGCCTACAATGAGCAGTTCTTC. Its translation is CASSLHPGLAAYNEQFF.

The chain recombines TRBV5-1 with TRBJ1-5, with a possible D match to TRBD1 (5 bases). This CDR3 spans 14 amino acids. Per the germline V gene, CDR1 is SGHRS and CDR2 is YFSETQ. V lost 0 bases, J lost 6 bases, and 10 bases lay in between. CDR3 sequence: CASSLAGSGQPQHF. The CDR3 DNA reads as TGCGCCAGCAGCTTGGCAGGGTCAGGTCAGCCCCAGCATTTT.

The J gene is TRBJ2-7, the V gene TRBV6-5, with TRBD1 matching 8 bases. The J segment lost 6 bases and the V segment lost 6 bases, leaving 10 bases of the junction unmatched. CDR3 length: 14 amino acids. Germline V lookup: CDR1 MNHEY, CDR2 SVGAGI. CDR3 sequence reads: CASSPGQGSFEQYF. CDR3 DNA sequence: TGTGCCAGCAGCCCCGGACAGGGTTCGTTCGAGCAGTACTTC.